This is a list of T cell receptor beta chains from one sample in a study of Graves' ophthalmopathy and Graves' hyperthyroidism. One entry per CDR3 protein results from TCRdb running MiXCR on the multiplex PCR reads. The data contain a few hundred thousand distinct CDR3 sequences, under 45% of them singletons. Sequencing was carried out using peripheral blood or thyroid tissue (not recorded which). Receptors originate from an adult man with Graves' hyperthyroidism. CDR3s include the opening cysteine and the closing phenylalanine or tryptophan. A D gene is named only where the DNA matches it firmly. A clone size is listed for some rows: how often the clone was seen (once, few, many), or a class if it is expanded.

v_call	clone_size	d_call	j_call	cdr3_nt	cdr3_aa
TRBV9	many	-	TRBJ1-4	TGTGCCAGCGGTGTCGGTGATGAAAAACTGTTTTTT	CASGVGDEKLFF
TRBV10-3	many	-	TRBJ1-2	TGTGCCATCACAGGACAGAAGGTTGGGTATGGCTACACCTTC	CAITGQKVGYGYTF
TRBV20-1	many	-	TRBJ2-5	TGCAGTGCATGGGGCAAGGCAGAGACCCAGTACTTC	CSAWGKAETQYF
TRBV19	-	-	TRBJ2-2	TGTGCCAGTAGTATAGGGATACTAGCTACAACGAACACCGGGGAGCTGTTTTTT	CASSIGILATTNTGELFF
TRBV5-5	few	-	TRBJ2-5	TGTGCCAGCAGTTGGGGGACCCAGTACTTC	CASSWGTQYF
TRBV25-1	-	TRBD1	TRBJ2-6	TGTGCCTGGAGGGGGACAGGGGGTTACAACTCTGGGGCCAACGTCCTGACTTTC	CAWRGTGGYNSGANVLTF
TRBV28	-	-	TRBJ2-2	TGTGCCAGCAGTTTACGGGGAACAGGTGGTGCCGGGGAGCTGTTTTTT	CASSLRGTGGAGELFF
TRBV29-1	many	-	TRBJ1-1	TGCAGCGTTGAGGGGGTGAGCTTACCGAACACTGAAGCTTTCTTT	CSVEGVSLPNTEAFF
TRBV20-1	few	TRBD2	TRBJ2-3	TGCAGTGCTAGAACTAGCGGGAGGGTTTATAGCACAGATACGCAGTATTTT	CSARTSGRVYSTDTQYF
TRBV20-1	-	TRBD2	TRBJ2-2	TGCAGTGCTAGAGATCGCGCGGGAGAAACCGGGGAGCTGTTTTTT	CSARDRAGETGELFF
TRBV24-1	-	TRBD1	TRBJ2-5	TGTGCCACCAGTGGGGGTTCCGGGACAGCGCCATACCAAGAGACCCAGTACTTC	CATSGGSGTAPYQETQYF
TRBV9	-	-	TRBJ1-5	TGTGCCAGCAGCTTAGGCCTCCCCAGGGGAGGGATCAATCAGCCCCAGCATTTT	CASSLGLPRGGINQPQHF
TRBV6-5	many	TRBD2	TRBJ2-5	TGTGCCAGCAGTTTACTAGCGGGGATTGAGACCCAGTACTTC	CASSLLAGIETQYF
TRBV7-9	many	TRBD1	TRBJ1-1	TGTGCCAGCACCCTTGAGGGGGCGCTATCTGAAGCTTTCTTT	CASTLEGALSEAFF
TRBV28	-	-	TRBJ1-2	TGTGCCAGCGGTGACTTCTATGGCTACACCTTC	CASGDFYGYTF
TRBV2	many	-	TRBJ2-1	TGTGCCAGCAGTCCGGGACGGACCTACAATGAGCAGTTCTTC	CASSPGRTYNEQFF
TRBV7-6	-	-	TRBJ1-1	TGTACCAGCAGCTTGCGTAGCAGGGCGACTGAAGCTTTCTTT	CTSSLRSRATEAFF
TRBV29-1	-	TRBD1	TRBJ1-5	TGCAGCGTTGAGTGGGGACAGGGTGACCAGCCCCAGCATTTT	CSVEWGQGDQPQHF
TRBV19	-	-	TRBJ1-5	TGTGCCAGTAGTATATTGGCAGGGCCCCTCGGGGCCCAGCATTTT	CASSILAGPLGAQHF
TRBV5-5	many	TRBD2	TRBJ2-5	TGTGCCAGCAGCCGGGGACTAGCTCAAGAGACCCAGTACTTC	CASSRGLAQETQYF
TRBV6-5	-	TRBD2	TRBJ2-7	TGTGCCAGCAGTCCCCGGACTAGCGGGAGCCACGAGCAGTACTTC	CASSPRTSGSHEQYF
TRBV2	many	-	TRBJ2-7	TGTGCCAGCGCACGACAGGTTTCCTACGAGCAGTACTTC	CASARQVSYEQYF
TRBV4-1	many	-	TRBJ2-7	TGCGCCAGCAGCCAGGGAAGGGGGGGCGTCCAGAACGAGCAGTACTTC	CASSQGRGGVQNEQYF
TRBV6-5	many	-	TRBJ1-1	TGTGCCAGCAGTTACGGAGTTTTGAACACTGAAGCTTTCTTT	CASSYGVLNTEAFF
TRBV7-2	-	-	TRBJ1-1	TGTGCCACCTCACACGCCGCGAACACTGAAGCTTTCTTT	CATSHAANTEAFF
TRBV25-1	-	-	TRBJ2-1	TGTGCCAGCAGTGAAGCAAGAAGCGGGTACTCCTACAATGAGCAGTTCTTC	CASSEARSGYSYNEQFF
TRBV7-9	many	-	TRBJ2-5	TGTGCCAGCAGCTTCTGGGGCAAACAAGAGACCCAGTACTTC	CASSFWGKQETQYF
TRBV9	-	-	TRBJ1-1	TGTGCCAGCAGCGTTCGAGGAGCTTTCTTT	CASSVRGAFF
TRBV7-3	-	TRBD2	TRBJ2-7	TGTGCCAGCAGTAGAACTGGACTAGCGGGAGGGAACCACGAGCAGTACTTC	CASSRTGLAGGNHEQYF
TRBV9	-	TRBD1	TRBJ1-1	TGTGCCAGCAGGGACAGGGTGAACACCGGGGAGGCTTTCTTT	CASRDRVNTGEAFF
TRBV20-1	few	-	TRBJ2-6	TGCAGTGCTAGAGATGGGGGTTCAGCAGGCAGATCCTCTGGGGCCAACGTCCTGACTTTC	CSARDGGSAGRSSGANVLTF
TRBV5-4	-	-	TRBJ2-3	TGTGCCAGCAGCTTGGGACAGACGGGAACAGATACGCAGTATTTT	CASSLGQTGTDTQYF
TRBV28	-	-	TRBJ2-7	TGTGCCAGCATCGGGGGCCCCTACGAGCAGTACTTC	CASIGGPYEQYF